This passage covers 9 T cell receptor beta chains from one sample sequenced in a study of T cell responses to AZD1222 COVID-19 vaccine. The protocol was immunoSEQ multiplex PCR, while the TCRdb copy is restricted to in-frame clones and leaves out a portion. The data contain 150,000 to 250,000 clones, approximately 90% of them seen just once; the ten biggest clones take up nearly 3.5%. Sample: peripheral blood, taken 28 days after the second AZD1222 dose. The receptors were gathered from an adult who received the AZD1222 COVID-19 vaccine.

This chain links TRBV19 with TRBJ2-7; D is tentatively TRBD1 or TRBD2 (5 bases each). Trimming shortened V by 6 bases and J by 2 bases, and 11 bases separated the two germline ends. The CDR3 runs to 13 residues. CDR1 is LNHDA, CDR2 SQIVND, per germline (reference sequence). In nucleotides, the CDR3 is TGTGCCAGTAGAGAGGGGCCCCCCTACGAGCAGTACTTC. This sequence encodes CASREGPPYEQYF.

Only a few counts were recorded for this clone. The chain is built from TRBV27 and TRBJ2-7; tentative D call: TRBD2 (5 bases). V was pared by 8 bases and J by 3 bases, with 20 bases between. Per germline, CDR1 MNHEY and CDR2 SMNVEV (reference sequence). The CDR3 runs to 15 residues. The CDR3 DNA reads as TGTGCCAGCCAGCCCGCGGGCACGGGATTCTACGAGCAGTACTTC. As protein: CASQPAGTGFYEQYF.

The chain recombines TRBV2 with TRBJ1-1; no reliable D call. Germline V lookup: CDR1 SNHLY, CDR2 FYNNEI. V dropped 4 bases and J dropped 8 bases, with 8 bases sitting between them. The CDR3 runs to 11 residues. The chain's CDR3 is CASSVTREAFF. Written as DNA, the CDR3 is TGTGCCAGCAGTGTGACTAGGGAAGCTTTCTTT. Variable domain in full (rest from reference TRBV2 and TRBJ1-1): EPEVTQTPSHQVTQMGQEVILRCVPISNHLYFYWYRQILGQKVEFLVSFYNNEISEKSEIFDDQFSVERPDGSNFTLKIRSTKLEDSAMYFCASSVTREAFFGQGTRLTVV.

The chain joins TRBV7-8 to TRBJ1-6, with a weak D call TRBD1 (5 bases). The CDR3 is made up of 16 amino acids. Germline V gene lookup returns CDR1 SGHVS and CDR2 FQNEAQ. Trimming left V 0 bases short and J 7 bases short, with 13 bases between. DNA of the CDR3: TGTGCCAGCAGCTTAGCTGGGGGATTAATGAATTCACCCCTCCACTTT. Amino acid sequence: CASSLAGGLMNSPLHF.

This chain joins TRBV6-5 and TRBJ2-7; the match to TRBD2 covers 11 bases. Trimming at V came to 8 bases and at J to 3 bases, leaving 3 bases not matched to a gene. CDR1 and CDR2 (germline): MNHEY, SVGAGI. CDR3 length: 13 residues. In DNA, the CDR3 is TGTGCCAGCGGGACTAGCGGAATCTACGAGCAGTACTTC. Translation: CASGTSGIYEQYF.

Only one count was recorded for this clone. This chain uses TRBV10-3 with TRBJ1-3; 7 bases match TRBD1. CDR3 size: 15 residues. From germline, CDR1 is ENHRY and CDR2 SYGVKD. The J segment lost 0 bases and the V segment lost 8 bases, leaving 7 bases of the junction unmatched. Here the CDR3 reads CAISGGLSSGNTIYF. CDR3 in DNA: TGTGCCATCTCAGGGGGGCTGAGCTCTGGAAACACCATATATTTT.

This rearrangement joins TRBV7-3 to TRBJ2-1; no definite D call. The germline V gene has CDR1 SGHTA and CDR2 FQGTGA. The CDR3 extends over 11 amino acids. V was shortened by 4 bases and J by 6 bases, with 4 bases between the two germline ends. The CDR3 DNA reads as TGTGCCAGCAGCTCAAGCAATGAGCAGTTCTTC. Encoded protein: CASSSSNEQFF. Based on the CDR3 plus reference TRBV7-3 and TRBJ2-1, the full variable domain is GAGVSQTPSNKVTEKGKYVELRCDPISGHTALYWYRQSLGQGPEFLIYFQGTGAADDSGLPNDRFFAVRPEGSVSTLKIQRTERGDSAVYLCASSSSNEQFFGPGTRLTVL.

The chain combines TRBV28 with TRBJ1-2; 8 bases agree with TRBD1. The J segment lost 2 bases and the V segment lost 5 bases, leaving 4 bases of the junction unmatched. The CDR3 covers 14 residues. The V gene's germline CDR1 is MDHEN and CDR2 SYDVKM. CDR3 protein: CASSVRQGNYGYTF. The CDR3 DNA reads TGTGCCAGCAGTGTAAGACAGGGGAACTATGGCTACACCTTC.

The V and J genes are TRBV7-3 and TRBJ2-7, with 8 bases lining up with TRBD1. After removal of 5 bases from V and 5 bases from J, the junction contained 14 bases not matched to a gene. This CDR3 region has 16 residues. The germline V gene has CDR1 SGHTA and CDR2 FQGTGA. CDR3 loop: CASSPSGGTGRDEQYF. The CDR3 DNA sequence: TGTGCCAGCAGCCCCTCTGGCGGGACAGGCCGGGACGAGCAGTACTTC. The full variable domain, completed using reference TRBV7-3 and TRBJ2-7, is GAGVSQTPSNKVTEKGKYVELRCDPISGHTALYWYRQSLGQGPEFLIYFQGTGAADDSGLPNDRFFAVRPEGSVSTLKIQRTERGDSAVYLCASSPSGGTGRDEQYFGPGTRLTVT.